A selection of T cell receptor beta chains follows, all from one sample in a study of cytomegalovirus exposure and HLA in healthy donors. TCRdb's copy holds only in-frame clones and misses some; the assay was immunoSEQ multiplex PCR. The sample lists roughly 100,000 clones; roughly 15% were seen once. The specimen was PBMCs. These receptors originate from a female donor in good health and CMV-seronegative. CDR3s include the opening cysteine and the closing phenylalanine or tryptophan. Fields, in order: clone size, D gene, V gene, J gene, CDR3 DNA, CDR3 protein. The D gene is left open where the match is weak. Only some rows state a clone size, as once, few, many or a class for expanded clones.

-	TRBD1	TRBV7-2	TRBJ1-1	TGTGCCAGCAGCTTAGAAGGGGGCAGGGAAAGTGAAGCTTTCTTT	CASSLEGGRESEAFF
-	TRBD1	TRBV6-5	TRBJ1-1	TGTGCCAGCAGCCGCAATACAGGGGCTAGCACTGAAGCTTTCTTT	CASSRNTGASTEAFF
few	TRBD1	TRBV7-2	TRBJ1-4	TGTGCCAGCAGGCTAGACAGGGAGAATGAAAAACTGTTTTTT	CASRLDRENEKLFF
few	-	TRBV11-2	TRBJ1-6	TGTGCCAGCAGCTTACAGGTGTTTAGTTCACCCCTCCACTTT	CASSLQVFSSPLHF
few	-	TRBV6-1	TRBJ1-2	TGTGCCAGCAGTTCGTGGGGGGGCGCGGGAGGCTACACCTTC	CASSSWGGAGGYTF
-	-	TRBV6-5	TRBJ1-2	TGTGCCAGCAGTCCCGGGACATCGCGGGGCTACACCTTC	CASSPGTSRGYTF
-	-	TRBV11-2	TRBJ1-3	TGTGCCAGCAGCTCATTGGGGGGAAGCTCTGGAAACACCATATATTTT	CASSSLGGSSGNTIYF
few	TRBD1	TRBV7-9	TRBJ1-4	TGTGCCAGCAGCTTTATATCAGGGGGCAGAGGAACTAATGAAAAACTGTTTTTT	CASSFISGGRGTNEKLFF
-	TRBD1	TRBV7-8	TRBJ1-6	TGTGCCAGCAGCTTAGGAGGGGGCGATTCACCCCTCCACTTT	CASSLGGGDSPLHF
few	-	TRBV19	TRBJ1-5	TGTGCCAGTAGCTCGGGACACAGTTCTTATAGCAATCAGCCCCAGCATTTT	CASSSGHSSYSNQPQHF
few	TRBD2	TRBV5-4	TRBJ2-3	TGTGCCAGCAGCTCACGGGGGGGGACAAGGTCAAATACGCAGTATTTT	CASSSRGGTRSNTQYF
few	-	TRBV6-6	TRBJ1-1	TGTGCCAGCAGTTACGGCAGGGGTCTCCCTGAAGCTTTCTTT	CASSYGRGLPEAFF
few	TRBD2	TRBV5-6	TRBJ2-2	TGTGCCAGCAGCCTCGGACTAGCGGGATCCACCGGGGAGCTGTTTTTT	CASSLGLAGSTGELFF
few	-	TRBV9	TRBJ2-3	TGTGCCAGCAGCGTAGGGGGCTTCGGGGATACGCAGTATTTT	CASSVGGFGDTQYF
few	-	TRBV9	TRBJ2-2	TGTGCCAGCAGCGTAGCTACCGGGGCCGGGGAGCTGTTTTTT	CASSVATGAGELFF
few	-	TRBV21-1	TRBJ2-3	TGTGCCAGCAGCAAAGCCCCCACTAGCGGGGTCACAGATACGCAGTATTTT	CASSKAPTSGVTDTQYF
once	-	TRBV7-9	TRBJ2-1	TGTGCCAGCAGCTTGGGGTGGAGGGAGACATACAATGAGCAGTTCTTC	CASSLGWRETYNEQFF
few	-	TRBV18	TRBJ1-4	TGTGCCAGCTCTGACTGGGAGAATGAAAAACTGTTTTTT	CASSDWENEKLFF
few	-	TRBV29-1	TRBJ2-5	TGCAGCGTTGACCAAGGTCGAGGGGGCCAAGAGACCCAGTACTTC	CSVDQGRGGQETQYF
few	TRBD2	TRBV19	TRBJ2-3	TGTGCCAGTAGTATATGGGGCGGGGGGACCACAGATACGCAGTATTTT	CASSIWGGGTTDTQYF
few	TRBD1	TRBV5-8	TRBJ2-5	TGTGCCAGCAGGACGGGTCAGGGGGCGCGTCAAGAGACCCAGTACTTC	CASRTGQGARQETQYF
few	-	TRBV19	TRBJ2-7	TGTGCCAGTAGTACCGTTAACAGTCCCTACGAGCAGTACTTC	CASSTVNSPYEQYF
-	TRBD1	TRBV28	TRBJ1-6	TGTGCCAGCAGTTTTTGGCCGGGACAGCATAATTCACCCCTCCACTTT	CASSFWPGQHNSPLHF
-	TRBD1	TRBV11-2	TRBJ2-3	TGTGCCAGCAGCTTAGGGACAGGGGCCGGGCGCACAGATACGCAGTATTTT	CASSLGTGAGRTDTQYF
-	TRBD1	TRBV5-1	TRBJ2-7	TGCGCCAGCAGCTCGCGAGGGGGGACAGGCAACTACGAGCAGTACTTC	CASSSRGGTGNYEQYF
-	-	TRBV5-6	TRBJ1-2	TGTGCCAGCAGCCTCAACAGGGATTTGGGCTATGGCTACACCTTC	CASSLNRDLGYGYTF
-	-	TRBV4-1	TRBJ2-7	TGCGCCAGCAGCCCGCAGGCTGGCTCCTACGAGCAGTACTTC	CASSPQAGSYEQYF
few	-	TRBV29-1	TRBJ1-2	TGCAGCGTTCAGGGGATCTATGGCTACACCTTC	CSVQGIYGYTF